This TCR beta chain was recorded in a study of T cell repertoires in aging, cancer and after chemotherapy. As for the study in general: Six age groups, ranging from 30 or younger to 70 or older, included the donors.

Rearranged V-D-J TRB sequences were amplified with a mixed TRB-A/B primer pool. TCRdb ran MiXCR on the multiplex PCR reads and lists one entry per CDR3 protein. The table includes 9,500 to 15,000 distinct CDR3 sequences, 30% to 35% detected once. CDR1 and CDR2 from the germline V gene are PRHDT and FYEKMQ (reference sequence). V dropped 8 bases and J dropped 5; count of bases not matched to a gene: 5. The CDR3 is 13 amino acids. Amplification of TCR beta used genomic DNA extracted from peripheral blood. Specimen: blood. This chain connects TRBV13 to TRBJ1-4, with TRBD1 matching 7 bases. This clonotype originated in a human donor in good health. The donor label of this sample is uncertain. The CDR3 coding sequence is TGTGCCAGCCGAGGGGGCTCCAATGAAAAACTGTTTTTT. It yields the protein CASRGGSNEKLFF.